This T cell receptor (beta chain) was retrieved from a study of regulatory T cells in long-lasting Graves disease. Germline CDR1 is SGHTA and CDR2 is FQGNSA. The CDR3 spans 12 residues. The TCR beta library used iRepertoire HTBI primers with Arm-PCR amplification of CDR3. A single record per CDR3 protein comes from TCRdb applying MiXCR to the multiplex PCR reads. Of hundreds of thousands of distinct CDR3 sequences in the sample, approximately 13% were seen once. Time point defined: newly diagnosed GD, antithyroid drugs for less than 3 months. TCR sequences were obtained from RNA taken from PBMCs. Study-level findings and limits: Whereas new patients shared some 970 public clonotypes, persistent patients shared more, at 2,741.

On this clonotype itself: Its antigen is not identified.

This same sample was also taken into another study, of T cells in Graves' hyperthyroidism and ophthalmopathy. In that study: In patients aged 18 to 65, hyperthyroidism was newly diagnosed, with duration under 2 months.

This material consisted of peripheral blood mononuclear cells (PBMCs), taken at new diagnosis, from a patient treated with antithyroid drugs. The chain joins TRBV7-2 to TRBJ2-1; D gene ambiguous. The J call is in doubt because the DNA end fits TRBJ2-7 better. The sequence derives from a man aged 25-45 years with Graves disease. For the CDR3, the DNA is TGTGCCAGCAGCCTTATGGGTAACGGGCAGTACTTC. The encoded protein is CASSLMGNGQYF.